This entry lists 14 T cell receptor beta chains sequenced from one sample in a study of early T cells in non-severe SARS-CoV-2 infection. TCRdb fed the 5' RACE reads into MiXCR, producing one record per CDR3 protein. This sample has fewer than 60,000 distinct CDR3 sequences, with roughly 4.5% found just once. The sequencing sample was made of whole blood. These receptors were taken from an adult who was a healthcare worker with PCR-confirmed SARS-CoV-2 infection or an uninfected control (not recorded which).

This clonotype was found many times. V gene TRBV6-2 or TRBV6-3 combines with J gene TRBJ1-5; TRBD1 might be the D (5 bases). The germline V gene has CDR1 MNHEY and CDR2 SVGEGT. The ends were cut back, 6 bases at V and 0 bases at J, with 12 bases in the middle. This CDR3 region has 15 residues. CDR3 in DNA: TGTGCCAGCAGCCACGGTGGGGGTAGCAATCAGCCCCAGCATTTT. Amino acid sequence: CASSHGGGSNQPQHF.

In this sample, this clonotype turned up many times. The CDR3 region has the DNA TGTGCCAGCAGTTTAACCCGGGACTCCCTCCTCGGTTACGAGCAGTACTTC. Its protein is CASSLTRDSLLGYEQYF. The chain couples TRBV12-3 or TRBV12-4 to TRBJ2-7, with D possibly being TRBD2 (6 bases). This CDR3 spans 17 amino acids. V was cut by 2 bases and J by 4 bases, with 21 bases left in between.

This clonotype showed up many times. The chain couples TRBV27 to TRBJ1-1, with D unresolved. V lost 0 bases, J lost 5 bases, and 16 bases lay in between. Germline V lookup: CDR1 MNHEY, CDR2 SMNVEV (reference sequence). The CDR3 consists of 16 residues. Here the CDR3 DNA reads TGTGCCAGCAGTTTATCCCAAATGAGAGGTCGGACTGAAGCTTTCTTT. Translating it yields CASSLSQMRGRTEAFF.

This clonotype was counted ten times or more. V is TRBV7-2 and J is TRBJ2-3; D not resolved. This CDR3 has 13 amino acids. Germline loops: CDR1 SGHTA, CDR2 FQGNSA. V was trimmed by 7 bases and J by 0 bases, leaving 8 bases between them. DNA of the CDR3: TGTGCCAGCAAGGTTCCTAGCACAGATACGCAGTATTTT. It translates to CASKVPSTDTQYF.

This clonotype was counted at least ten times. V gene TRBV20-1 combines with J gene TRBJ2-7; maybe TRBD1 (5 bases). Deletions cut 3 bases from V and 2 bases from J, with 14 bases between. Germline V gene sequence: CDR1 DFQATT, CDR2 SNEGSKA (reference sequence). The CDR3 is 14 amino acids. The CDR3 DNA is TGCAGTGCTAGTGGTCGTCCAGGGACCTACGAGCAGTACTTC. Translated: CSASGRPGTYEQYF.

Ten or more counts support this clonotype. This CDR3 is CASSATGVAGELFF. Written as DNA, the CDR3 is TGTGCCAGCAGCGCAACAGGGGTGGCCGGGGAGCTGTTTTTT. This chain uses TRBV7-9 with TRBJ2-2, with 7 nucleotides matching TRBD1. J lost 6 bases, V lost 5 bases, and 6 bases had no gene match. The germline V gene encodes CDR1 SEHNR and CDR2 FQNEAQ (reference sequence). This CDR3 is built from 14 residues.

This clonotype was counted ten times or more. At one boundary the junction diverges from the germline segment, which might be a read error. CDR3 sequence reads: CASSGDSYNEKFF. Here the CDR3 DNA reads TGTGCCAGCAGTGGGGACTCCTACAATGAGAAGTTCTTC. The J gene is TRBJ2-1, the V gene TRBV2; D might be TRBD2 (6 bases). Germline V gene data show CDR1 as SNHLY and CDR2 as FYNNEI. The length of the CDR3 is 13 residues.

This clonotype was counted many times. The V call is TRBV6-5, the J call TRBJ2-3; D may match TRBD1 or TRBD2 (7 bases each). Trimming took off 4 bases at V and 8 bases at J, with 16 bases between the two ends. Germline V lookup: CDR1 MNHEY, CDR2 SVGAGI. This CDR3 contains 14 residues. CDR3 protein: CASSFRGGSGTQYF. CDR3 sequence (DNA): TGTGCCAGCAGTTTCAGGGGGGGATCGGGTACGCAGTATTTT.

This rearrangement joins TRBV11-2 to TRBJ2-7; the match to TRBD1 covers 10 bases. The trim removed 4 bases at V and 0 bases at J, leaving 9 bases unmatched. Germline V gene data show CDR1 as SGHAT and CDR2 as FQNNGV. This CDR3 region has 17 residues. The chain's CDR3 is CASSSRLRDRGSYEQYF. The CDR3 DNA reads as TGTGCCAGCAGCTCCAGACTCCGGGACAGGGGCTCCTACGAGCAGTACTTC.

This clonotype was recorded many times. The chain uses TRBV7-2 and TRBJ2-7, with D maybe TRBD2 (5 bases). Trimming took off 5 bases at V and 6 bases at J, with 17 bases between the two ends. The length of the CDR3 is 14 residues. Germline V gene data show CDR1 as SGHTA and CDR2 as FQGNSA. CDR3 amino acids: CASSPAGGGGEQYF. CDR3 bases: TGTGCCAGCAGCCCCGCAGGTGGAGGCGGCGAGCAGTACTTC.

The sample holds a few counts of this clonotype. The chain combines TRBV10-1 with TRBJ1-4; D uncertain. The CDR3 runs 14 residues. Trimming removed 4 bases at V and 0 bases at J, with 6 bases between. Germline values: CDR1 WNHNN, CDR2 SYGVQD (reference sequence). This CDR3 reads CASSGGSTNEKLFF. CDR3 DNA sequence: TGCGCCAGCAGTGGGGGATCAACTAATGAAAAACTGTTTTTT.

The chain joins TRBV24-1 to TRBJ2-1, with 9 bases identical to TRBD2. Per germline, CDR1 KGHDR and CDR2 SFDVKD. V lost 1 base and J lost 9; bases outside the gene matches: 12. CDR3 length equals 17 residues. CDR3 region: CATSDFSPSGREGEQFF. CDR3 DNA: TGTGCCACCAGTGATTTCTCCCCTTCCGGGCGGGAGGGTGAGCAGTTCTTC.

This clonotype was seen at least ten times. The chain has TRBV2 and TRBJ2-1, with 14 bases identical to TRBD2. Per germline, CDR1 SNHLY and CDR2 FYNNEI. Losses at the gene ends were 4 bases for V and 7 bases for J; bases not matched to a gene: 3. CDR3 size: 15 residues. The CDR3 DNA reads TGTGCCAGCAGTGGGGGGACTAGCGGGGGAAATGAGCAGTTCTTC. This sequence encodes CASSGGTSGGNEQFF.

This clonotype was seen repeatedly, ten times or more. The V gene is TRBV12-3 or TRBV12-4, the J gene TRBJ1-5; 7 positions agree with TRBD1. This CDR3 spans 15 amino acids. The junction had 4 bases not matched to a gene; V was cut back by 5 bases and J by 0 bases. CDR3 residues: CASSRGLDSNQPQHF. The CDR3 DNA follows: TGTGCCAGCAGTAGGGGGCTAGATAGCAATCAGCCCCAGCATTTT.